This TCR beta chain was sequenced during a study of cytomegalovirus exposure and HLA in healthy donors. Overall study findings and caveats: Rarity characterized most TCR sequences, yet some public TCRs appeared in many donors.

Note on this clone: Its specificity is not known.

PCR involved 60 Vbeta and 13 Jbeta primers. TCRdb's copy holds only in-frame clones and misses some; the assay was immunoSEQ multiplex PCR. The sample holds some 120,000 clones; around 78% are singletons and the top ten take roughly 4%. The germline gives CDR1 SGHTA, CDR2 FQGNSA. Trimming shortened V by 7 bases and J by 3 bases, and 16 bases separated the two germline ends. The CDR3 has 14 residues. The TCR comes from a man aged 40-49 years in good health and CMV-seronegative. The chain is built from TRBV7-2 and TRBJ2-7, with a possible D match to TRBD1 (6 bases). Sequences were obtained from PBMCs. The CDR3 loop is CASTVDRGVYEQYF. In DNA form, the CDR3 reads TGTGCCAGCACCGTGGACAGAGGGGTCTACGAGCAGTACTTC. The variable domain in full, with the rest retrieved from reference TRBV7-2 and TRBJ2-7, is GAGVSQSPSNKVTEKGKDVELRCDPISGHTALYWYRQSLGQGLEFLIYFQGNSAPDKSGLPSDRFSAERTGGSVSTLTIQRTQQEDSAVYLCASTVDRGVYEQYFGPGTRLTVT.